Listed below are T cell receptor beta chains from one sample, sequenced in a study of shared clonotypes between healthy human individuals. Produced via immunoSEQ multiplex PCR; TCRdb's table is partial and in-frame only. Here the sample spans approximately 2,000,000 clones, about 93% being singletons. The sample comprised naive CD8+ T cells from PBMCs. Every receptor here comes from a man in his late teens or twenties in good health. Some clones in this sample may be carry-over from other donors' samples. Both conserved end residues are part of each CDR3. The D gene is left open where the match is weak. A clone size is listed for some rows: how often the clone was seen (once, few, many), or a class if it is expanded.

j_call,v_call,clone_size,d_call,cdr3_aa,cdr3_nt
TRBJ1-3,TRBV10-2,once,NA,CASSILRGFGNTIYF,TGCGCCAGCAGTATCCTCCGGGGGTTTGGAAACACCATATATTTT
TRBJ1-1,TRBV28,NA,NA,CASRSQGGAFF,TGTGCCAGCAGATCACAGGGCGGGGCTTTCTTT
TRBJ1-1,TRBV27,NA,TRBD1,CASSLFYVRGQGTEAFF,TGTGCCAGCAGTTTATTTTACGTCAGGGGGCAAGGCACTGAAGCTTTCTTT
TRBJ2-5,TRBV28,NA,TRBD2,CASSTRLAGVGETQYF,TGTGCCAGCAGTACCCGACTAGCGGGAGTTGGAGAGACCCAGTACTTC
TRBJ2-1,TRBV9,NA,NA,CASSVVEGSSYNEQFF,TGTGCCAGCAGCGTAGTCGAGGGCAGCTCCTACAATGAGCAGTTCTTC
TRBJ2-7,TRBV7-9,NA,TRBD1,CASSPRDRGIDEQYF,TGTGCCAGCAGCCCAAGGGACAGGGGGATCGACGAGCAGTACTTC
TRBJ1-2,TRBV29-1,NA,TRBD1,CSVHVPQGATDYYGYTF,TGCAGCGTTCATGTTCCACAGGGGGCGACTGACTACTATGGCTACACCTTC
TRBJ1-5,TRBV15,NA,TRBD1,CATSPPLWARGNQPQHF,TGTGCCACCAGCCCCCCACTCTGGGCCAGGGGGAATCAGCCCCAGCATTTT
TRBJ2-7,TRBV7-9,NA,NA,CASSLDPRTYEQYF,TGTGCCAGCAGCTTAGATCCACGGACCTACGAGCAGTACTTC
TRBJ2-7,TRBV5-6,NA,NA,CASSFNRGPGEQYF,TGTGCCAGCAGCTTTAATCGGGGACCGGGGGAGCAGTACTTC
TRBJ2-1,TRBV6-1,once,NA,CASSESRSIEQFF,TGTGCCAGCAGTGAAAGCCGGTCTATTGAGCAGTTCTTC
TRBJ1-4,TRBV9,once,NA,CASSHPRLPGTTNEKLFF,TGTGCCAGCAGCCACCCAAGACTTCCCGGGACAACTAATGAAAAACTGTTTTTT
TRBJ2-7,TRBV7-8,NA,NA,CASSFRDSPYEQYF,TGTGCCAGCAGCTTTCGAGATTCTCCCTACGAGCAGTACTTC
TRBJ2-7,TRBV4-1,NA,NA,CASSQDGGSYTRNYEQYF,TGCGCCAGCAGCCAAGATGGGGGGAGCTACACCCGAAACTACGAGCAGTACTTC
TRBJ1-5,TRBV2,NA,NA,CASRRGREVSNQPQHF,TGTGCCAGCAGGAGAGGTAGAGAGGTTAGCAATCAGCCCCAGCATTTT
TRBJ2-7,TRBV7-9,NA,TRBD2,CASSQPLAVSSYEQYF,TGTGCCAGCAGCCAACCCCTAGCGGTGAGCTCCTACGAGCAGTACTTC
TRBJ1-4,TRBV28,NA,NA,CASSPRGTNEKLFF,TGTGCCAGCAGTCCCCGGGGTACTAATGAAAAACTGTTTTTT
TRBJ1-1,TRBV2,once,NA,CASSAYVLLNTEAFF,TGTGCCAGCAGTGCGTACGTCCTACTGAACACTGAAGCTTTCTTT
TRBJ1-5,TRBV6-1,NA,NA,CASSERGQGNQPQHF,TGTGCCAGCAGTGAAAGGGGTCAGGGCAATCAGCCCCAGCATTTT
TRBJ2-7,TRBV6-5,NA,NA,CASREVRLGLEEQYF,TGTGCCAGCAGGGAGGTGCGGTTAGGTCTCGAAGAGCAGTACTTC
TRBJ2-2,TRBV2,NA,NA,CASSTSGGRAGTGELFF,TGTGCCAGCAGTACTTCAGGAGGTAGGGCAGGCACCGGGGAGCTGTTTTTT
TRBJ2-1,TRBV7-3,NA,TRBD2,CASSYGIVAGGGHNEQFF,TGTGCCAGCAGCTACGGAATTGTAGCGGGAGGGGGACACAATGAGCAGTTCTTC
TRBJ2-2,TRBV7-3,NA,NA,CASSFALATGELFF,TGTGCCAGCAGCTTTGCGCTAGCTACCGGGGAGCTGTTTTTT
TRBJ2-7,TRBV6-1,NA,NA,CASSETTRKGSYEQYF,TGTGCCAGCAGTGAGACTACCCGAAAGGGCTCCTACGAGCAGTACTTC
TRBJ2-1,TRBV5-4,NA,TRBD1,CASSLEVGTGYNEQFF,TGTGCCAGCAGCTTGGAGGTAGGGACAGGTTACAATGAGCAGTTCTTC
TRBJ1-2,TRBV14,NA,NA,CASSQDRGYGYTF,TGTGCCAGCAGCCAAGACAGGGGATATGGCTACACCTTC
TRBJ2-2,TRBV30,once,TRBD2,CAWSPRGGRVGELFF,TGTGCCTGGAGTCCCCGGGGGGGGCGCGTCGGGGAGCTGTTTTTT
TRBJ2-1,TRBV27,NA,TRBD2,CASSHLTGPQYALLREGKNEQFF,TGTGCCAGCAGCCATCTTACCGGGCCCCAATATGCCCTTCTCCGGGAGGGAAAAAATGAGCAGTTCTTC
TRBJ2-2,TRBV29-1,NA,NA,CSVERAGVGSGELFF,TGCAGCGTTGAACGGGCAGGGGTTGGGTCCGGGGAGCTGTTTTTT
TRBJ2-3,TRBV7-6,once,NA,CASSLSVVIRYTDTQYF,TGTGCCAGCAGCTTAAGTGTGGTCATCAGATACACAGATACGCAGTATTTT
TRBJ2-2,TRBV9,few,NA,CASSVGGGVNTGELFF,TGTGCCAGCAGCGTAGGTGGCGGGGTTAACACCGGGGAGCTGTTTTTT
TRBJ2-1,TRBV27,NA,TRBD1,CASSSRQGAPGEQFF,TGTGCCAGCAGTTCCCGGCAGGGGGCGCCTGGTGAGCAGTTCTTC
TRBJ2-1,TRBV29-1,NA,NA,CSVSALSEQFF,TGCAGCGTCAGCGCGTTGAGTGAGCAGTTCTTC
TRBJ1-3,TRBV5-4,NA,TRBD1,CASSSYGTERNTIYF,TGTGCCAGCAGTTCATACGGGACAGAGAGAAACACCATATATTTT
TRBJ2-5,TRBV28,NA,NA,CASSLFGGLETQYF,TGTGCCAGCAGTTTATTCGGGGGGCTAGAGACCCAGTACTTC
TRBJ2-3,TRBV28,NA,TRBD1,CASSFGTDPPSTDTQYF,TGTGCCAGCAGTTTTGGGACAGACCCCCCTAGCACAGATACGCAGTATTTT
TRBJ2-3,TRBV10-3,NA,TRBD1,CAIRGGQGRVADTQYF,TGTGCCATCAGAGGTGGACAGGGAAGGGTCGCAGATACGCAGTATTTT
TRBJ2-1,TRBV5-1,NA,NA,CASSLSSSYNEQFF,TGCGCCAGCAGCTTATCGAGCTCCTACAATGAGCAGTTCTTC
TRBJ2-7,TRBV14,NA,NA,CASSQESGPPLEQYF,TGTGCCAGCAGCCAAGAATCAGGGCCCCCACTCGAGCAGTACTTC
TRBJ2-2,TRBV19,NA,NA,CASRRGSAGELFF,TGTGCCAGTAGAAGGGGATCGGCCGGGGAGCTGTTTTTT
TRBJ2-2,TRBV19,NA,TRBD2,CASSPSGRGPGELFF,TGTGCCAGTAGTCCTAGCGGGAGGGGTCCCGGGGAGCTGTTTTTT
TRBJ1-3,TRBV19,NA,NA,CASSIVADSSGNTIYF,TGTGCCAGTAGTATAGTTGCAGACAGCTCTGGAAACACCATATATTTT